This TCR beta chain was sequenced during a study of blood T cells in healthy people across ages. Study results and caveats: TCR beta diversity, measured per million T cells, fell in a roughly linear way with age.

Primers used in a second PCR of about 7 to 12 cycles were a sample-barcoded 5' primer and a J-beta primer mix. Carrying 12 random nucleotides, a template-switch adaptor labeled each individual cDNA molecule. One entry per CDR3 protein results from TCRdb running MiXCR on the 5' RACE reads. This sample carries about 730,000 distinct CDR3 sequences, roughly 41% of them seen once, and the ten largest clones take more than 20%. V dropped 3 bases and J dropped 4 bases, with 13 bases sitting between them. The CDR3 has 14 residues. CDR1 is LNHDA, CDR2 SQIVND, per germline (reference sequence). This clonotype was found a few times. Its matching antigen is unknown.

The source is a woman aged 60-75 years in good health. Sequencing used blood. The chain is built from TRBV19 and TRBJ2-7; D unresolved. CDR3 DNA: TGTGCCAGTAGTATTGCCGCCTCACGGTACGAGCAGTACTTC. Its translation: CASSIAASRYEQYF. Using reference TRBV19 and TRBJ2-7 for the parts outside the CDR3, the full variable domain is DGGITQSPKYLFRKEGQNVTLSCEQNLNHDAMYWYRQDPGQGLRLIYYSQIVNDFQKGDIAEGYSVSREKKESFPLTVTSAQKNPTAFYLCASSIAASRYEQYFGPGTRLTVT.